The T cell receptor beta chain described here comes from a study of cytomegalovirus exposure and HLA in healthy donors. Looking at the study overall: Approximately 85 million unique TCRs from HLA-typed donors were held in an early release of data.

This clone was recorded only once. In the PCR, 60 Vbeta and 13 Jbeta primers were used. Method: immunoSEQ multiplex PCR; TCRdb's copy keeps in-frame clones and lacks some. The profile shows approximately 160,000 clones, about 75% of them singletons. Germline-derived CDR1 and CDR2 are MNHEY and SVGAGI. The CDR3 length is 14 residues. V was pared by 5 bases and J by 6 bases, with 5 bases of the junction left unmatched. The chain has TRBV6-5 and TRBJ1-2, with 11 bases that match TRBD1. The TCR originated in a male donor in good health and CMV-seropositive. Material for sequencing was PBMCs. Here the CDR3 DNA reads TGTGCCAGCAGTGTAGGACAGGGGGCCGATGGCTACACCTTC. Translation: CASSVGQGADGYTF.